The rows below give T cell receptor beta chains drawn from one sample of a study of molecular identifiers for immune sequencing clone quantification. Using its own MiXCR run on the PCR reads, TCRdb lists one record per CDR3 protein. The data hold about 630,000 distinct CDR3 sequences, with about 25% observed a single time. The sequencing input was naive CD8+ T cells from blood, with Jurkat cell RNA spiked in. The source is a human donor in good health. Some libraries in this study had Jurkat cell RNA spiked in. Both conserved end residues are part of each CDR3. A D gene is named only where the DNA matches it firmly. For some rows the clone size is stated as once, few or many, or as a class when expanded; others skip it.

>TRBV6-2/TRBV6-3|-|few|TRBJ2-5
CASLKTGLVETQYF
TGTGCCAGCTTAAAAACAGGGTTGGTTGAGACCCAGTACTTC
>TRBV3-1|-|many|TRBJ1-2
CASSTANYGYTF
TGTGCCAGCAGCACAGCTAACTATGGCTACACCTTC
>TRBV27|-|few|TRBJ2-2
CASSLSGFSGELFF
TGTGCCAGCAGTTTATCCGGGTTCAGCGGGGAGCTGTTTTTT
>TRBV4-1|-|many|TRBJ2-7
CASSPRKGYEQYF
TGCGCCAGCAGCCCCCGGAAGGGTTACGAGCAGTACTTC
>TRBV24-1|-|-|TRBJ2-5
CATSKGSGETQYF
TGTGCCACCAGCAAAGGTTCCGGAGAGACCCAGTACTTC
>TRBV9|TRBD2|many|TRBJ2-3
CASSVDESSGRADTQYF
TGTGCCAGCAGCGTAGACGAGTCTAGCGGGAGAGCAGATACGCAGTATTTT
>TRBV28|-|many|TRBJ2-7
CASTPAPGFYEQYF
TGTGCCAGCACCCCCGCCCCGGGATTCTACGAGCAGTACTTC
>TRBV6-2/TRBV6-3|TRBD1|many|TRBJ2-7
CASSPGQGVRYEQYF
TGTGCCAGCAGTCCTGGACAGGGGGTACGGTACGAGCAGTACTTC
>TRBV6-5|-|-|TRBJ1-6
CASSSETRLAFNSPLHF
TGTGCCAGCAGTTCAGAGACGCGTCTCGCATTTAATTCACCCCTCCACTTT
>TRBV6-6|-|many|TRBJ1-4
CASSPISGAYNEKLFF
TGTGCCAGCAGTCCCATATCCGGGGCTTATAATGAAAAACTGTTTTTT
>TRBV28|-|-|TRBJ2-2
CASSSPLRELNTGELFF
TGTGCCAGCAGTTCCCCCCTTCGGGAGCTTAACACCGGGGAGCTGTTTTTT
>TRBV19|TRBD1|-|TRBJ2-7
CASSMGQGSYEQYF
TGTGCCAGTAGTATGGGACAGGGGTCCTACGAGCAGTACTTC
>TRBV5-1|TRBD1|-|TRBJ2-7
CASSGGQSPTYEQYF
TGCGCCAGCAGCGGGGGACAGTCTCCCACTTACGAGCAGTACTTC
>TRBV5-1|-|-|TRBJ1-1
CASSLVPGMNAEAFF
TGCGCCAGTAGCTTGGTTCCAGGCATGAACGCTGAAGCTTTCTTT
>TRBV4-1|TRBD1|-|TRBJ2-3
CASSQTGDGTQYF
TGCGCCAGCAGCCAGACAGGGGATGGGACGCAGTATTTT
>TRBV7-9|TRBD1|many|TRBJ1-6
CASSRDSYNSPLHF
TGTGCCAGCAGCAGGGACAGCTATAATTCACCCCTCCACTTT
>TRBV9|TRBD2|many|TRBJ2-2
CASSVYQTSGLWTGELFF
TGTGCCAGCAGCGTATATCAGACTAGCGGGTTGTGGACCGGGGAGCTGTTTTTT
>TRBV6-5|-|few|TRBJ2-2
CASSYSISPAGGELFF
TGTGCCAGCAGTTACTCGATATCTCCGGCTGGCGGGGAGCTGTTTTTT
>TRBV7-9|-|-|TRBJ2-2
CASTQRENTGELFF
TGTGCCAGCACCCAGCGAGAGAACACCGGGGAGCTGTTTTTT
>TRBV6-2/TRBV6-3|-|-|TRBJ2-3
CASTDLAGTDTQYF
TGTGCCAGCACCGACCTAGCTGGCACAGATACGCAGTATTTT
>TRBV7-9|TRBD1|many|TRBJ2-5
CASSLRPTGTGVQVTQYF
TGTGCCAGCAGCTTGCGGCCAACCGGGACAGGGGTTCAGGTGACCCAGTACTTC
>TRBV29-1|TRBD2|many|TRBJ2-7
CSVTGLARTYEQYF
TGCAGCGTTACAGGACTAGCGCGAACCTACGAGCAGTACTTC
>TRBV12-3/TRBV12-4|-|-|TRBJ2-1
CATGWGVASNEQFF
TGTGCCACCGGATGGGGAGTTGCTAGTAATGAGCAGTTCTTC
>TRBV6-2/TRBV6-3|TRBD1|-|TRBJ1-2
CASSPTWTGDGYTF
TGTGCCAGCAGTCCTACTTGGACAGGGGACGGCTACACCTTC
>TRBV27|-|few|TRBJ1-1
CASSLQTGSEAFF
TGTGCCAGCAGTCTTCAGACAGGCTCTGAAGCTTTCTTT
>TRBV6-2/TRBV6-3|TRBD1|-|TRBJ1-5
CASSYDREGFRNQPQHF
TGTGCCAGCAGCTACGACAGGGAGGGATTTCGCAATCAGCCCCAGCATTTT
>TRBV7-9|-|-|TRBJ2-7
CASSLAVDERYF
TGTGCCAGCAGCTTAGCGGTGGACGAGCGGTACTTC
>TRBV7-9|-|-|TRBJ2-1
CASSSGVSDYNEQFF
TGTGCCAGCAGCTCAGGGGTTTCAGATTACAATGAGCAGTTCTTC
>TRBV4-3|-|many|TRBJ2-5
CASSQDQISQETQYF
TGCGCCAGCAGCCAAGATCAAATAAGCCAAGAGACCCAGTACTTC
>TRBV9|TRBD1|-|TRBJ2-3
CASSVRGQGADTQYF
TGTGCCAGCAGCGTAAGGGGACAGGGGGCAGATACGCAGTATTTT
>TRBV27|-|many|TRBJ1-5
CASSLTVGSNQPQHF
TGTGCCAGCAGTTTGACAGTCGGTAGCAATCAGCCCCAGCATTTT
>TRBV14|-|-|TRBJ1-5
CASRTGVEVSNQPQHF
TGTGCCAGCAGGACCGGGGTCGAAGTAAGCAATCAGCCCCAGCATTTT
>TRBV13|-|many|TRBJ2-1
CASSPGTFYNEQFF
TGTGCCAGCAGCCCGGGGACTTTCTACAATGAGCAGTTCTTC
>TRBV7-2|-|few|TRBJ2-5
CASSSGLYGETQYF
TGTGCCAGCAGCTCCGGACTGTATGGGGAGACCCAGTACTTC
>TRBV6-2/TRBV6-3|TRBD2|few|TRBJ2-5
CASRKLAGQETQYF
TGTGCCAGCAGGAAACTAGCGGGGCAAGAGACCCAGTACTTC
>TRBV7-8|-|many|TRBJ1-2
CAWGPHRNYGYTF
TGTGCCTGGGGGCCGCACAGGAACTATGGCTACACCTTC
>TRBV20-1|TRBD2|few|TRBJ2-2
CSARNRTSGYTGELFF
TGCAGTGCTAGAAATCGGACTAGCGGATACACCGGGGAGCTGTTTTTT
>TRBV29-1|-|many|TRBJ2-7
CSGPEKVGSRAPSSYEQYF
TGCAGCGGGCCTGAAAAGGTCGGATCTCGCGCCCCTAGTTCCTACGAGCAGTACTTC
>TRBV29-1|TRBD2|many|TRBJ2-2
CSVELAGTGELFF
TGCAGCGTTGAACTAGCGGGTACCGGGGAGCTGTTTTTT
>TRBV2|TRBD2|-|TRBJ2-7
CASSVPTSGGRYEQYF
TGTGCCAGCAGTGTCCCCACTAGCGGGGGCCGTTACGAGCAGTACTTC
>TRBV7-9|-|few|TRBJ1-4
CASSLGSYVGLANEKLFF
TGTGCCAGCAGCTTAGGCTCTTACGTAGGGTTGGCTAATGAAAAACTGTTTTTT
>TRBV12-3/TRBV12-4|TRBD1|-|TRBJ2-7
CAIAGTAYYEQYF
TGTGCCATCGCCGGGACAGCGTACTACGAGCAGTACTTC
>TRBV12-3/TRBV12-4|-|-|TRBJ2-5
CASSLLGDQGTQYF
TGTGCCAGCAGTTTACTGGGGGATCAAGGGACCCAGTACTTC
>TRBV27|-|-|TRBJ1-2
CASSLSTGLYGYTF
TGTGCCAGCAGTTTATCAACAGGATTATATGGCTACACCTTC
>TRBV5-5|TRBD1|many|TRBJ1-1
CASSLAQGVAAFF
TGTGCCAGCAGCTTGGCACAGGGGGTAGCAGCTTTCTTT
>TRBV20-1|TRBD2|many|TRBJ2-7
CSAFGSGLADSYEQYF
TGCAGTGCCTTCGGGTCGGGACTAGCTGACTCCTACGAGCAGTACTTC